This TCR beta chain comes out of a study of T cells in Graves' hyperthyroidism and ophthalmopathy. Points from the study as a whole: In validation, the model predicted ophthalmopathy. These predictions came a median about 6.5 months before onset. Expanded thyroid clonotypes (above 0.001) were mostly also found in blood.

The germline gives CDR1 SGHTA, CDR2 FQGNSA. CDR3 length equals 13 residues. This clonotype was seen at least ten times. Its cognate antigen is unknown. The junction does not match germline at one end; this may be a read error. Stable disease denoted Graves' hyperthyroidism without ophthalmopathy progression within 18 months. RNA transcripts gave rise to amplified TCR beta CDR3 regions. The TCR CDR3 was amplified in a first-round RT-PCR using the HTBI primer set. MiXCR was run by TCRdb on the multiplex PCR reads, yielding one entry per CDR3 protein. The table lists about 760,000 distinct CDR3 sequences, about 35% of them singletons, with around 30% in the top ten.

Sequences were obtained from blood. This clonotype was sampled from a woman aged 40 to 50 with Graves' hyperthyroidism. This chain joins TRBV7-2 and TRBJ1-1; 7 bases match TRBD1. This CDR3 is CASSYRGNTEAFF. The CDR3 nucleotides are TGCGCCAGCAGTTACAGGGGGAACACTGAAGCTTTCTTT.